This is a list of T cell receptor beta chains from one sample in a study of blood T cell repertoires in COVID-19. Sequenced by immunoSEQ multiplex PCR; TCRdb stores in-frame clones only, minus some. The sample has around 250,000 clones, roughly 80% seen once; the top ten hold less than 4%. Material for sequencing was peripheral blood. These receptors all come from a woman younger than 35 with acute or convalescent COVID-19. CDR3s include the opening cysteine and the closing phenylalanine or tryptophan. Fields, in order: D gene, clone size, J gene, V gene, CDR3 DNA, CDR3 protein. A D gene is named only where the DNA matches it firmly. Not all rows give a size; the values are once, few, many and, for expanded clones, a class.

NA	NA	TRBJ1-6	TRBV6-2/TRBV6-3	TGTGCCAGCAGTTATAGCGGCCAGGGTTATTCACCCCTCCACTTT	CASSYSGQGYSPLHF
NA	NA	TRBJ2-7	TRBV6-1	TGTGCCAGCAGTGCATCCCAGGGGGCGGGAGATCCTGCCGAGCAGTACTTC	CASSASQGAGDPAEQYF
NA	NA	TRBJ2-5	TRBV6-2/TRBV6-3	TGTGCCAGCAGTTACTTTGGCAGGGGGAGGCCTTCGTACTTC	CASSYFGRGRPSYF
TRBD1	few	TRBJ2-7	TRBV7-3	TGTGCCAGCAGCCCTGACAGGGGGCGCTTGGAGCAGTACTTC	CASSPDRGRLEQYF
TRBD2	few	TRBJ2-2	TRBV15	TGTGCCACCAGTAGCGGGGCGAACACCGGGGAGCTGTTTTTT	CATSSGANTGELFF
TRBD1	NA	TRBJ2-7	TRBV9	TGTGCCAGCAGCGTAGCGACAGGGACGGTCTACGAGCAGTACTTC	CASSVATGTVYEQYF
TRBD2	NA	TRBJ2-1	TRBV19	TGTGCCAGTAGTATGGGTCTAGCGGGAGCCGCTGAGCAGTTCTTC	CASSMGLAGAAEQFF
NA	NA	TRBJ1-4	TRBV14	TGTGCCAGCAGCAGGGGTGATGAAAAACTGTTTTTT	CASSRGDEKLFF
NA	NA	TRBJ2-7	TRBV6-2/TRBV6-3	TGTGCCAGCAGTTACGGGGCCACCTACGAGCAGTACTTC	CASSYGATYEQYF
NA	NA	TRBJ1-4	TRBV4-3	TGCGCCAGCAGCCAAGACAGGGGTGACGAAAAACTGTTTTTT	CASSQDRGDEKLFF
TRBD2	NA	TRBJ2-2	TRBV7-8	TGTGCCAGCAGCAGGACTAGCGGTACGAACACCGGGGAGCTGTTTTTT	CASSRTSGTNTGELFF
NA	NA	TRBJ1-6	TRBV5-1	TGCGCCAGCAGCTTGGCCGCGAGCTCCTATAATTCACCCCTCCACTTT	CASSLAASSYNSPLHF
NA	NA	TRBJ2-1	TRBV18	TGTGCCAGCTCACCAGGTCCGGCCGGCGGGGGCCATGAGCAGTTCTTC	CASSPGPAGGGHEQFF
NA	once	TRBJ2-5	TRBV18	TGTGCCAGCTCATCAGACAGCCTCCAAGAGACCCAGTACTTC	CASSSDSLQETQYF
NA	NA	TRBJ1-4	TRBV19	TGTGCCAGTTCCACAGGGTTAGGAACTGAAAAACTGTTTTTT	CASSTGLGTEKLFF
NA	few	TRBJ1-5	TRBV30	TGTGCCTGGAGTGTACCCGGGGGTAATCAGCCCCAGCATTTT	CAWSVPGGNQPQHF
NA	NA	TRBJ1-4	TRBV9	TGTGCCAGCAGCGTCGGTCGAGTAGATGAAAAACTGTTTTTT	CASSVGRVDEKLFF
NA	NA	TRBJ2-1	TRBV15	TGTGCCACCAGCAGAGAGGGAAAAGGGAGCTCCTACAATGAGCAGTTCTTC	CATSREGKGSSYNEQFF
NA	NA	TRBJ2-7	TRBV5-4	TGTGCCAGCAGCTGGCGGCCGGGCCGGGACTACGAGCAGTACTTC	CASSWRPGRDYEQYF
TRBD2	NA	TRBJ2-1	TRBV7-2	TGTGCCAGCAGCTCATCCGTCGGGAGGTTCAATGAGCAGTTCTTC	CASSSSVGRFNEQFF
NA	NA	TRBJ2-5	TRBV3-1/TRBV3-2	TGTGCCAGCAGCCCTCCCGACAGGTGGGGAGAGACCCAGTACTTC	CASSPPDRWGETQYF
NA	NA	TRBJ2-1	TRBV4-3	TGCGCCAGCAGCCAAGGAGCGGTCGTAATCAATGAGCAGTTCTTC	CASSQGAVVINEQFF
NA	NA	TRBJ2-2	TRBV25-1	TGTGCCAGCAGTGGATATATTCGAGGAGAGTACGGGGAGCTGTTTTTT	CASSGYIRGEYGELFF
NA	NA	TRBJ2-7	TRBV30	TGTGCCTGGGGGGCCGTCAGGGGCCACTCCTACGAGCAGTACTTC	CAWGAVRGHSYEQYF
NA	once	TRBJ1-6	TRBV6-4	TGTGCCAGCAGGCAGGGGAATAATTCACCCCTCCACTTT	CASRQGNNSPLHF
NA	NA	TRBJ1-2	TRBV5-4	TGTGCCAGCAGCTTGGGAGACTTCTATGGCTACACCTTC	CASSLGDFYGYTF
TRBD1	few	TRBJ1-1	TRBV6-5	TGTGCCAGCAGTCGAGGTCACAGGGGTGACACTGAAGCTTTCTTT	CASSRGHRGDTEAFF
TRBD1	NA	TRBJ1-2	TRBV4-3	TGCGCCAGCAGCCTGCGGGACAGGGGGAACTATGGCTACACCTTC	CASSLRDRGNYGYTF
TRBD2	NA	TRBJ2-7	TRBV5-1	TGCGCCAGTGAGAGGACTAGCGGGAGTTTCGAGCAGTACTTC	CASERTSGSFEQYF
TRBD1	NA	TRBJ1-4	TRBV12-3/TRBV12-4	TGTGCCAGCAGTCGACAGGGGTGGGAAAAACTGTTTTTT	CASSRQGWEKLFF
TRBD1	NA	TRBJ2-2	TRBV7-8	TGTGCCAGCGGCAGGGGGACCAACACCGGGGAGCTGTTTTTT	CASGRGTNTGELFF
NA	NA	TRBJ1-4	TRBV7-6	TGTGCCAGCAGCTCCGGCGGGGGGACTAATGAAAAACTGTTTTTT	CASSSGGGTNEKLFF
NA	NA	TRBJ1-1	TRBV19	TGTGCCAGTAGTAACAGGGTGAACACTGAAGCTTTCTTT	CASSNRVNTEAFF
NA	NA	TRBJ2-7	TRBV28	TGTGCCAGCAGTTTTATGGGGGCGCGTGAGCAGTACTTC	CASSFMGAREQYF
NA	NA	TRBJ2-1	TRBV5-4	TGTGCCAGCAGCTTGGATGGGGGCATTTCGTACAATGAGCAGTTCTTC	CASSLDGGISYNEQFF
TRBD1	NA	TRBJ1-1	TRBV7-2	TGTGCCAGCAGCGTACAGGGGGCTAACACTGAAGCTTTCTTT	CASSVQGANTEAFF
TRBD2	NA	TRBJ2-1	TRBV19	TGTGCCAGTAGTATAGAAGGACTAGCGGGTTATATGGTCTCCTACAATGAGCAGTTCTTC	CASSIEGLAGYMVSYNEQFF
TRBD1	once	TRBJ2-5	TRBV4-1	TGCGCCAGCAGCCAAGAGGGACAGGGGGCGAGGTCCCAGTACTTC	CASSQEGQGARSQYF
NA	NA	TRBJ1-2	TRBV6-5	TGTGCCAGCAGCCCCACGGGGGAGTATGGCTACACCTTC	CASSPTGEYGYTF
NA	NA	TRBJ2-7	TRBV10-1	TGCGCCAGCAGTGAGGGGCCACTTAAGGACGAGCAGTACTTC	CASSEGPLKDEQYF
TRBD2	NA	TRBJ2-6	TRBV6-2/TRBV6-3	TGTGCCAGCAGTACAGTTCGGGAGGGCCCAGGGGCCAACGTCCTGACTTTC	CASSTVREGPGANVLTF
NA	NA	TRBJ2-7	TRBV5-1	TGCGCCAGCAGCTTGGAACGGGACTCCAGGTGGTACTTC	CASSLERDSRWYF
TRBD1	NA	TRBJ1-1	TRBV10-3	TGTGCCATCAGTGAGTCTACAGGGGTGGGGAACACTGAAGCTTTCTTT	CAISESTGVGNTEAFF
TRBD1	NA	TRBJ1-1	TRBV6-1	TGTGCCAGCAGTGACCAGGGGGTTAAAATCCTCACTGAAGCTTTCTTT	CASSDQGVKILTEAFF
NA	NA	TRBJ2-7	TRBV6-2/TRBV6-3	TGTGCCAGCAGTTTAGTCCACGAGCAGTACTTC	CASSLVHEQYF
NA	NA	TRBJ1-2	TRBV27	TGTGCCAGCAGTTCGCGCCTGGACGGAGGGAAAAGGAACGGCTACACCTTC	CASSSRLDGGKRNGYTF
NA	NA	TRBJ1-6	TRBV14	TGTGCCAGCAGCCAAGGTGAGGACAGATCACCCCTCCACTTT	CASSQGEDRSPLHF
TRBD1	NA	TRBJ2-1	TRBV7-9	TGTGCCAGCGTAGGACAGGGTTCATTCGATGAGCAGTTCTTC	CASVGQGSFDEQFF
NA	NA	TRBJ2-2	TRBV7-9	TGTGCCAGCAGCCCTAGCACTACCGGGGAGCTGTTTTTT	CASSPSTTGELFF